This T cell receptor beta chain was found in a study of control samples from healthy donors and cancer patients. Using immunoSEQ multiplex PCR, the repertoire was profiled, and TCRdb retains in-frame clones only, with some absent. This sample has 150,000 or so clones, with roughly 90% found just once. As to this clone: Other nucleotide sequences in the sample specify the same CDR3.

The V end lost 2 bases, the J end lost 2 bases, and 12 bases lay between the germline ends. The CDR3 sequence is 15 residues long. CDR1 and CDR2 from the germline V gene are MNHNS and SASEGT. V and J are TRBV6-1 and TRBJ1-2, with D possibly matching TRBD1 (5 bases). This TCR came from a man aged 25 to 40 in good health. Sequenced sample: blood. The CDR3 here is CASSELTGPNYGYTF. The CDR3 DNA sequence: TGTGCCAGCAGTGAACTAACGGGACCGAACTATGGCTACACCTTC.